This TCR beta chain was sequenced during a study of PD-1 blockade in classical Hodgkin lymphoma. Indicated time point: cycle 4 day 1 (C4D1), after 5 to 7 weeks of nivolumab. Each and every patient relapsed after autologous stem cell transplantation, and patients got differing brentuximab vedotin exposure. The protocol was immunoSEQ multiplex PCR, while the TCRdb copy is restricted to in-frame clones and leaves out a portion. Of 45,000 or so clones listed, 78% are singletons. Source: peripheral blood mononuclear cells (PBMCs), taken before the fourth cycle of nivolumab. This clonotype was sampled from a human donor with classical Hodgkin lymphoma.

DNA for the CDR3: TGTGCCAGCAGCGTGACACCGGGACACCGATACGAGCAGTACTTC. This translates into CASSVTPGHRYEQYF. The chain combines TRBV9 with TRBJ2-7; tentatively, D is TRBD1 (6 bases). This CDR3 is 15 amino acids long. Trimming removed 2 bases from V and 4 bases from J, with 16 bases in between. In germline, CDR1 is SGDLS, CDR2 YYNGEE.